This T cell receptor beta chain was found in a study of cytomegalovirus exposure and HLA in healthy donors. This CDR3 region has 23 residues. V shed 3 bases and J 3 bases; nucleotides not matched to a gene: 21. Germline-derived CDR1 and CDR2 are SNHLY and FYNNEI. A remark on this clone: Antigen unknown.

Use of 60 Vbeta and 13 Jbeta primers characterized the PCR. TCRdb's copy holds only in-frame clones and misses some; the assay was immunoSEQ multiplex PCR. The data show 95,000 to 110,000 clones, around 10% seen once. Study-level points and caveats: In a later analysis, TCR beta V- and J-gene trimming showed a link to a missense DCLRE1C variant. Researchers catalogued about 150 TCR beta chains as cytomegalovirus-associated. A reported reduction in N-insertions relative to the roughly 710-donor mean was seen in an Asian-associated ancestry cluster in a later analysis. The classifier, whose performance was assessed in both the original and validation cohorts, reportedly diagnosed cytomegalovirus status with high specificity and sensitivity.

V gene TRBV2 combines with J gene TRBJ2-1; 15 bases agree with TRBD2. The sequencing sample was made of PBMCs. The receptor was isolated from a man between 40 and 49 years old in good health and CMV-seropositive. The CDR3 loop reads CASSEPGLAGGLTRELIYNEQFF. The CDR3 DNA is TGTGCCAGCAGTGAGCCGGGACTAGCGGGAGGCCTTACCAGAGAATTAATCTACAATGAGCAGTTCTTC.